This T cell receptor beta chain is drawn from a study of metastatic and nonmetastatic thyroid tumors. All patients reached thyroid surgery having received no treatment beforehand. Germline V gives CDR1 WNHNN, CDR2 SYGVQD (reference sequence). V was clipped by 9 bases and J by 4 bases; unmatched bases: 6. This CDR3 is built from 14 residues. In its sample, this clone was seen a few times. In the authors' methods: The authors used CDR3 differences across clinicopathological groups to build a distant-metastasis classifier for papillary thyroid cancer. TCRdb redid the clone calls on the PCR reads using MiXCR. It is TCRdb's table, rather than the study itself, that gives the V and J calls and clone size. The data show roughly 34,000 clones, about a third seen once.

The V gene is TRBV10-1, the J gene TRBJ2-3; 11 nucleotides line up with TRBD2. This clonotype originated in a female donor with papillary thyroid cancer or a benign thyroid nodule (not recorded which). Some clones in this sample may be carry-over from other donors' samples. What was sequenced was tumor tissue. The CDR3 region is CASCSGRGADTQYF. The CDR3, as DNA: TGCGCCAGTTGTAGCGGGAGGGGGGCAGATACGCAGTATTTT.